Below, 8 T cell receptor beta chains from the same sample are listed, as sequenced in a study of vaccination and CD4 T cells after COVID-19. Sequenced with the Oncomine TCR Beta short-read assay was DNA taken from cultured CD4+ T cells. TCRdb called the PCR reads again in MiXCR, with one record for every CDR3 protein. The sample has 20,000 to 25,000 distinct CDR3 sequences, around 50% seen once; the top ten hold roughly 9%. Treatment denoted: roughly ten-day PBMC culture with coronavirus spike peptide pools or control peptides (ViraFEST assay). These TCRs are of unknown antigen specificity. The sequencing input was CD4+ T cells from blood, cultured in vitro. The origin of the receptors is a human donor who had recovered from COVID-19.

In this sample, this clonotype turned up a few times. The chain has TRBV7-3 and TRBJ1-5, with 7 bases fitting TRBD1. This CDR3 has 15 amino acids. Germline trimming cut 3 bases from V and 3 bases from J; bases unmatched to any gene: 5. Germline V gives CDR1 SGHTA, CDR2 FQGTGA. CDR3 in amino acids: CASSLAGQDNQPQHF. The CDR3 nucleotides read TGTGCCAGCAGCTTGGCCGGACAGGACAATCAGCCCCAGCATTTT. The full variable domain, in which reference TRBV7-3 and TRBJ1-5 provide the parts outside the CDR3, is GAGVSQTPSNKVTEKGKYVELRCDPISGHTALYWYRQSLGQGPEFLIYFQGTGAADDSGLPNDRFFAVRPEGSVSTLKIQRTERGDSAVYLCASSLAGQDNQPQHFGDGTRLSIL.

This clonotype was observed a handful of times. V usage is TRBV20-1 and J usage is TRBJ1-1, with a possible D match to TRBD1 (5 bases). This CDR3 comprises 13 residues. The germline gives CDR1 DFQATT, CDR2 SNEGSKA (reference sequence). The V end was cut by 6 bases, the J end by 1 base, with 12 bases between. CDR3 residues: CSAWGRSNTEAFF. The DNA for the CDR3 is TGCAGTGCGTGGGGACGGTCGAACACTGAAGCTTTCTTT.

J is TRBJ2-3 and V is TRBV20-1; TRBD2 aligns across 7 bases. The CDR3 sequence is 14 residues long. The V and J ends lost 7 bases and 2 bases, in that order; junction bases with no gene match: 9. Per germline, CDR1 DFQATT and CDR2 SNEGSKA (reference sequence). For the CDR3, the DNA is TGCAGTGTAATGGCGGGGGAGGCCACAGATACGCAGTATTTT. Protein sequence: CSVMAGEATDTQYF.

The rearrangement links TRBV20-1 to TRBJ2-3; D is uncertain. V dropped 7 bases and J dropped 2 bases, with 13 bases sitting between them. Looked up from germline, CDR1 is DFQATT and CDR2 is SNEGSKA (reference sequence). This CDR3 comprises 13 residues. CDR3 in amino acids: CSGGTEATDTQYF. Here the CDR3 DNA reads TGCAGTGGGGGTACAGAGGCCACAGATACGCAGTATTTT.

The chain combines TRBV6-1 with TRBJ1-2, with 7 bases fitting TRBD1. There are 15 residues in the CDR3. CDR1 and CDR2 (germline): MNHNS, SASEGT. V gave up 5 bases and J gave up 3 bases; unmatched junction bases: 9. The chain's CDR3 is CASSRIGTADYGYTF. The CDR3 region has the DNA TGTGCCAGCAGTCGAATCGGGACAGCCGACTATGGCTACACCTTC.

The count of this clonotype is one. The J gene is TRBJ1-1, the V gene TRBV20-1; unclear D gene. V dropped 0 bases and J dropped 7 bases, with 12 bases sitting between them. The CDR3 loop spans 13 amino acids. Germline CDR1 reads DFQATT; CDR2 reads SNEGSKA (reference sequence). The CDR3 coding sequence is TGCAGTGCTAGAGACCAAATGATAGGTGAAGCTTTCTTT. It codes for CSARDQMIGEAFF.

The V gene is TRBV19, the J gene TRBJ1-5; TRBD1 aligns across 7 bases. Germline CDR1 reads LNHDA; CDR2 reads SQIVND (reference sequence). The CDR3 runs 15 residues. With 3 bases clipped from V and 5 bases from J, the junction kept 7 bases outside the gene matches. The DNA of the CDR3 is TGTGCCAGTAGTATTAGACAGGGCGGCCATCAGCCCCAGCATTTT. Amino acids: CASSIRQGGHQPQHF.

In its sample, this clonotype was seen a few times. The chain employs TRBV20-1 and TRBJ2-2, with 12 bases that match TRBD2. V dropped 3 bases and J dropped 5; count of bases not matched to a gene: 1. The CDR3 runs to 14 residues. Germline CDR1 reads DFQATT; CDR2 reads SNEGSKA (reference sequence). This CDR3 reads CSASLAGGTGELFF. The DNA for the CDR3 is TGCAGTGCTAGCCTAGCGGGAGGGACCGGGGAGCTGTTTTTT.